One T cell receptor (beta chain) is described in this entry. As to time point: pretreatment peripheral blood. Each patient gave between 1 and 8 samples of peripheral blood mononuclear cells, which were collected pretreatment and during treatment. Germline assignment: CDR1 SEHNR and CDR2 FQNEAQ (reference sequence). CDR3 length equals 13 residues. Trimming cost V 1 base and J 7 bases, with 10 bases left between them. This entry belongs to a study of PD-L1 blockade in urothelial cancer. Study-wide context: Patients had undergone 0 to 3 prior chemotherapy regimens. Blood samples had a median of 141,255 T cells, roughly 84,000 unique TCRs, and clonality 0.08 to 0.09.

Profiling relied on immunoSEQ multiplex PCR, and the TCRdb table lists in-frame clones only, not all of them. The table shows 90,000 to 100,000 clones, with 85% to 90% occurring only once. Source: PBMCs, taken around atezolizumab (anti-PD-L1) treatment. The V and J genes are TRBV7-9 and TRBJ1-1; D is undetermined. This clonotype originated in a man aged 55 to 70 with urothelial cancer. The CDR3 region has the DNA TGTGCCAGCAGCTTAGTTGGCGGGGTTGAAGCTTTCTTT. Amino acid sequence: CASSLVGGVEAFF.